Listed below are T cell receptor beta chains from one sample, sequenced in a study of blood T cell repertoires in COVID-19. TCRdb's table, derived via immunoSEQ multiplex PCR, lists solely in-frame clones and lacks some. Found here are roughly 260,000 clones, approximately 90% of them singletons; the top ten hold over 2%. The material sequenced was peripheral blood. These receptors all stem from a woman aged 50 to 65 who had recovered from COVID-19. Each CDR3 is given with its conserved first and last residue. The D gene is left open where the match is weak. Some rows mark clone size as missing; the rest say once, few, many or name a class of expanded clone.

clone_size: -; d_call: -; v_call: TRBV27; j_call: TRBJ1-2; cdr3_nt: TGTGCCAGCAGTCCCCAGCCACAGGCCTATGGCTACACCTTC; cdr3_aa: CASSPQPQAYGYTF
clone_size: -; d_call: -; v_call: TRBV2; j_call: TRBJ1-5; cdr3_nt: TGTGCCAGCAGTGGGGGGGATAGCAATCAGCCCCAGCATTTT; cdr3_aa: CASSGGDSNQPQHF
clone_size: few; d_call: TRBD1; v_call: TRBV19; j_call: TRBJ1-1; cdr3_nt: TGTGCCAGTACTCGGGACAGGGGGCAAACTGAAGCTTTCTTT; cdr3_aa: CASTRDRGQTEAFF
clone_size: -; d_call: -; v_call: TRBV6-6; j_call: TRBJ1-2; cdr3_nt: TGTGCCACCCCATTGAGGGATACTAACTATGGCTACACCTTC; cdr3_aa: CATPLRDTNYGYTF
clone_size: -; d_call: TRBD2; v_call: TRBV5-4; j_call: TRBJ2-7; cdr3_nt: TGTGCCAGCAGCTTAAGGACTAGATACGACGAGCAGTACTTC; cdr3_aa: CASSLRTRYDEQYF
clone_size: -; d_call: TRBD1; v_call: TRBV6-5; j_call: TRBJ1-3; cdr3_nt: TGTGCCAGCAGTCGGACAGGGACTGGAAACACCATATATTTT; cdr3_aa: CASSRTGTGNTIYF
clone_size: -; d_call: TRBD1; v_call: TRBV6-5; j_call: TRBJ1-2; cdr3_nt: TGTGCCAGCAGGGGACAGACCTATGGCTACACCTTC; cdr3_aa: CASRGQTYGYTF
clone_size: -; d_call: -; v_call: TRBV28; j_call: TRBJ1-1; cdr3_nt: TGTGCCAGCACCCGATCCGGGAGCGAGTACAACACTGAAGCTTTCTTT; cdr3_aa: CASTRSGSEYNTEAFF
clone_size: -; d_call: TRBD1; v_call: TRBV7-9; j_call: TRBJ1-2; cdr3_nt: TGTGCCAGCAGCTTAGTGAACAGGGGAGACTATGGCTACACCTTC; cdr3_aa: CASSLVNRGDYGYTF
clone_size: -; d_call: -; v_call: TRBV19; j_call: TRBJ1-1; cdr3_nt: TGTGCCACGACAGTGAACACTGAAGCTTTCTTT; cdr3_aa: CATTVNTEAFF
clone_size: -; d_call: -; v_call: TRBV3-1/TRBV3-2; j_call: TRBJ2-3; cdr3_nt: TGTGCCAGCAGCCTCGGACAGCCAGATACGCAGTATTTT; cdr3_aa: CASSLGQPDTQYF
clone_size: -; d_call: TRBD1; v_call: TRBV7-2; j_call: TRBJ1-5; cdr3_nt: TGTGCCAGCAGCGTACAGGGGGCCCATCAGCCCCAGCATTTT; cdr3_aa: CASSVQGAHQPQHF
clone_size: -; d_call: -; v_call: TRBV19; j_call: TRBJ1-4; cdr3_nt: TGTGCCAGTAGTATCCGGGTTGAAAAACTGTTTTTT; cdr3_aa: CASSIRVEKLFF
clone_size: -; d_call: -; v_call: TRBV5-4; j_call: TRBJ2-4; cdr3_nt: TGTGCCAGCAGTCCAGGAGGTCGGGGGAACATTCAGTACTTC; cdr3_aa: CASSPGGRGNIQYF
clone_size: -; d_call: TRBD1; v_call: TRBV5-6; j_call: TRBJ2-7; cdr3_nt: TGTGCCAGCAGCGACCCCAGGGGGCTGCCCTACGAGCAGTACTTC; cdr3_aa: CASSDPRGLPYEQYF
clone_size: -; d_call: TRBD1; v_call: TRBV6-5; j_call: TRBJ2-7; cdr3_nt: TGTGCCAGTAGGGCTGGGACAGGGACCTACGAGCAGTACTTC; cdr3_aa: CASRAGTGTYEQYF